This T cell receptor beta chain was recorded in a study of shared clonotypes between healthy human individuals. Study-level background: The cohort had a couple of women and a few men, ages 18 to 49.

Study-level findings and limits: Clonotypes that were shared across four donors made up approximately 5.1% of naive CD4 clonotypes. The four-donor shared clonotypes exceeded non-shared clonotypes in generation probability, with non-shared ones scoring lower.

Of note for this clone: Its antigen is not known.

Method: immunoSEQ multiplex PCR; TCRdb's copy keeps in-frame clones and lacks some. The sample records 2 million to 3 million clones, 93% being singletons. V was pared by 0 bases and J by 0 bases, with 9 bases between. CDR1 is SGHTA, CDR2 FQGNSA, per germline. The CDR3 consists of 16 residues. Sequencing was carried out using naive CD4+ T cells from PBMCs. Stated subset: CD45RA+ positively selected. This sequence joins TRBV7-2 and TRBJ2-1, with D hard to call. This TCR derives from a man aged 18 to 29 in good health. Some clones in this sample may be carry-over from other donors' samples. The CDR3 DNA follows: TGTGCCAGCAGCTTAGCGGCGCTCTCCTCCTACAATGAGCAGTTCTTC. Its protein is CASSLAALSSYNEQFF.